Below, 5 T cell receptor beta chains from the same sample are listed, as sequenced in a study of OX40 agonist ivuxolimab in advanced cancers. Using immunoSEQ multiplex PCR, the repertoire was profiled, and TCRdb retains in-frame clones only, with some absent. The sample comprises fewer than 85,000 clones, about 89% of which are singletons, and approximately 0.72% rests with the top ten. This specimen was CD4+ or CD8+ T cells sorted from blood, taken in a trial of the OX40 agonist ivuxolimab. The source of these receptors is an adult with an advanced solid tumor such as melanoma, head and neck, liver or kidney cancer.

The rearrangement uses TRBV2 and TRBJ2-5; no definite D call. This CDR3 is built from 14 residues. V shed 3 bases and J shed 2 bases, with 10 bases lying between them. Per the germline V gene, CDR1 is SNHLY and CDR2 is FYNNEI. The CDR3 nucleotides read TGTGCCAGCAGTGATCCTGAACCACAAGAGACCCAGTACTTC. It translates to CASSDPEPQETQYF.

V and J are TRBV9 and TRBJ1-6; the match to TRBD1 covers 9 bases. Per the germline V gene, CDR1 is SGDLS and CDR2 is YYNGEE. With 3 bases clipped from V and 9 bases from J, the junction kept 7 bases outside the gene matches. The CDR3 extends over 15 amino acids. The CDR3 nucleotides read TGTGCCAGCAGCGACCGGGACAGGGCCCCTTCACCCCTCCACTTT. It encodes CASSDRDRAPSPLHF.

This chain joins TRBV7-2 and TRBJ1-4, with no clear D. Trimming cost V 0 bases and J 5 bases, with 10 bases left between them. Germline values: CDR1 SGHTA, CDR2 FQGNSA. The CDR3 is made up of 15 amino acids. In DNA form, the CDR3 reads TGTGCCAGCAGCTTAGCGAGGGCAGCAAATGAAAAACTGTTTTTT. Translated: CASSLARAANEKLFF.

V is TRBV7-2 and J is TRBJ2-5, with D perhaps TRBD1 or TRBD2 (6 bases each). The assigned J gene may be wrong: the sequence end matches TRBJ2-7 better. CDR3 length: 16 residues. Germline values: CDR1 SGHTA, CDR2 FQGNSA. The CDR3 DNA is TGTGCCAGCAGCTTAGATACCGGGGGCTCCTCCTACGAGCAGTACTTC. This translates into CASSLDTGGSSYEQYF.

This chain links TRBV30 with TRBJ2-1; 8 bases match TRBD1. This CDR3 is 14 amino acids long. The ends lost 2 bases at V and 9 bases at J; junction bases unmatched: 9. Germline values: CDR1 GTSNPN, CDR2 SVGIG (reference sequence). CDR3 amino acids: CAWSLGQGFFEQFF. The CDR3 bases are TGTGCCTGGAGTCTCGGACAGGGTTTTTTTGAGCAGTTCTTC.